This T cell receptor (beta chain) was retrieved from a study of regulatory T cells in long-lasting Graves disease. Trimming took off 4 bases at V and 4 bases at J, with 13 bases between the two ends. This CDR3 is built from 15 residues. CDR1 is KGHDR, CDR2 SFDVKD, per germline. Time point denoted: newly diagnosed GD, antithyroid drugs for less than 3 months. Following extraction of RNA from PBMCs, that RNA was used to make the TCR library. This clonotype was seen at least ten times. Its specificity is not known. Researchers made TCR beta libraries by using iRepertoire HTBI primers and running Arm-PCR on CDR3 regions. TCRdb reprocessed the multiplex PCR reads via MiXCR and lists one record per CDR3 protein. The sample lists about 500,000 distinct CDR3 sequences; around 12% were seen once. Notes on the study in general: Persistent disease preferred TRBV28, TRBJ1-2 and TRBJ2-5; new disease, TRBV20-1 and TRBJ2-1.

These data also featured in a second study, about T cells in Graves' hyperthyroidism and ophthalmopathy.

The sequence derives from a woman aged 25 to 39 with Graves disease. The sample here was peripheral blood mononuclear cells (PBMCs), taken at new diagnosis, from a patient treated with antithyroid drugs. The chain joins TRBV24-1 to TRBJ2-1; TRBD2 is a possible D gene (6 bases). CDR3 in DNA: TGTGCCACCAGTGACCCGGGAGAGTCGTACAATGAGCAGTTCTTC. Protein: CATSDPGESYNEQFF.